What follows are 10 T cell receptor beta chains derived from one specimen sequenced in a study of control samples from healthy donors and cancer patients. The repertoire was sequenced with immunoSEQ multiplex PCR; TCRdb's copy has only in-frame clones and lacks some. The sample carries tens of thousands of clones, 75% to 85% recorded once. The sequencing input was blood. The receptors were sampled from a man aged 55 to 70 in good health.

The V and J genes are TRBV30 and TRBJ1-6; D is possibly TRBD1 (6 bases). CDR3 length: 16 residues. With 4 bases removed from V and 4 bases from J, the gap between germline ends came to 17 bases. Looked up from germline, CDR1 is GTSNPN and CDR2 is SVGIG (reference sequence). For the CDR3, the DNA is TGTGCCTGGAAACCCCTAGGGGGGGGATATAATTCACCCCTCCACTTT. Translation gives CAWKPLGGGYNSPLHF. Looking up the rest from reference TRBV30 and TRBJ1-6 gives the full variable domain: SQTIHQWPATLVQPVGSPLSLECTVEGTSNPNLYWYRQAAGRGLQLLFYSVGIGQISSEVPQNLSASRPQDRQFILSSKKLLLSDSGFYLCAWKPLGGGYNSPLHFGNGTRLTVT.

In nucleotides, the CDR3 is TGTGCCAGCAGCCAAGCAGGTGGCGAAAACATTCAGTACTTC. It translates to CASSQAGGENIQYF. The chain combines TRBV3-1 (or the pseudogene TRBV3-2) with TRBJ2-4; the D is unclear. CDR3 length: 14 amino acids. Between the trimmed V and J ends, which lost 1 base and 5 bases, there was a span of 9 bases. CDR1 and CDR2 (germline): LGHDT, YNNKEL (reference sequence).

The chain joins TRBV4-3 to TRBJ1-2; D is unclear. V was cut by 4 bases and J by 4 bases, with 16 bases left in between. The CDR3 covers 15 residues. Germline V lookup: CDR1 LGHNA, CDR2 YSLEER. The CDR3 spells CASSPRLGSVYGYTF. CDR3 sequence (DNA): TGCGCCAGCAGCCCAAGGTTAGGTAGCGTCTATGGCTACACCTTC.

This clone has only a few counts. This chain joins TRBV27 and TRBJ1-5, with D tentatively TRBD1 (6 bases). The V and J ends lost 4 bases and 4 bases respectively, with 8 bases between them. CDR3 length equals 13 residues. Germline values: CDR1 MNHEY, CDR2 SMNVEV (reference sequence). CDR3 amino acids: CASSYQGNQPQHF. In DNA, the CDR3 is TGTGCCAGCAGTTATCAGGGGAATCAGCCCCAGCATTTT.

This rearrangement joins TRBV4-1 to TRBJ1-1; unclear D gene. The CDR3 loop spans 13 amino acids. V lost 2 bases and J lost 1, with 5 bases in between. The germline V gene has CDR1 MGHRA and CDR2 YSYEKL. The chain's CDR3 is CASSQTANTEAFF. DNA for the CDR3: TGCGCCAGCAGCCAAACAGCGAACACTGAAGCTTTCTTT.

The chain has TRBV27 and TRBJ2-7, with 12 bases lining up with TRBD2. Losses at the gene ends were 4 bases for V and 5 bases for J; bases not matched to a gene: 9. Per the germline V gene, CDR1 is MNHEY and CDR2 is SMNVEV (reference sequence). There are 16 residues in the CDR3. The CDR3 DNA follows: TGTGCCAGCAGTTCTGACGGACTAGCGGGAAACAACGAGCAGTACTTC. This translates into CASSSDGLAGNNEQYF.

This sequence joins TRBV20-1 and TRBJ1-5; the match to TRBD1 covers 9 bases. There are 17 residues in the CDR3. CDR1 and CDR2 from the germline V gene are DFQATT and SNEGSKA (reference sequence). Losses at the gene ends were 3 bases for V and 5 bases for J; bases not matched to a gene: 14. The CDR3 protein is CSASRSTGGWRDQPQHF. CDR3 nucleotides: TGCAGTGCTAGTCGTAGTACAGGGGGCTGGCGCGATCAGCCCCAGCATTTT.

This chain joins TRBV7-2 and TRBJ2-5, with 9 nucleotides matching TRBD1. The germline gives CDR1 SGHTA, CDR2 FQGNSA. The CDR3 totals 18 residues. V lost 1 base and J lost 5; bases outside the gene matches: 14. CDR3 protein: CASSLGPGQGTSRETQYF. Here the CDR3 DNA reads TGTGCCAGCAGCTTAGGGCCAGGACAGGGGACATCTCGGGAGACCCAGTACTTC.

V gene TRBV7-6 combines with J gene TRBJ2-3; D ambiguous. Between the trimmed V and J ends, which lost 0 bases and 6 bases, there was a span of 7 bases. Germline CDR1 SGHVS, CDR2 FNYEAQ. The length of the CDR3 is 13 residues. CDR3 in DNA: TGTGCCAGCAGCTTAGCATTGGGGGATACGCAGTATTTT. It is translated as CASSLALGDTQYF. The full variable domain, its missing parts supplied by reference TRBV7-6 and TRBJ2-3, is GAGVSQSPRYKVTKRGQDVALRCDPISGHVSLYWYRQALGQGPEFLTYFNYEAQQDKSGLPNDRFSAERPEGSISTLTIQRTEQRDSAMYRCASSLALGDTQYFGPGTRLTVL.

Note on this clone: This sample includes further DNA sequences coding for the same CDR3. CDR3 protein: CASRQDSYNEQFF. CDR3 DNA sequence: TGTGCCAGCAGACAGGATTCCTACAATGAGCAGTTCTTC. The rearrangement joins TRBV6-6 to TRBJ2-1; a weak D match, TRBD1 (5 bases). Germline CDR1 and CDR2: MNHNY and SVGAGI (reference sequence). This CDR3 spans 13 amino acids. With 6 bases removed from V and 1 base from J, the gap between germline ends came to 7 bases.